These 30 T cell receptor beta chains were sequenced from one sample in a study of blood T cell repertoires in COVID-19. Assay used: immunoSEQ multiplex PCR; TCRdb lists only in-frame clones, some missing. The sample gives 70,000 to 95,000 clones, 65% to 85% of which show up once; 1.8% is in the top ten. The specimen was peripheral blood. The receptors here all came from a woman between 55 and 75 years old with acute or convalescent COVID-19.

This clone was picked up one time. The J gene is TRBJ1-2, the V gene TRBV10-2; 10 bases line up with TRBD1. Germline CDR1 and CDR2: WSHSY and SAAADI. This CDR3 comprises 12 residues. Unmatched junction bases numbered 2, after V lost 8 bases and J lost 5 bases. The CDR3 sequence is CASADRGYGYTF. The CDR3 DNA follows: TGCGCCAGCGCGGACAGGGGGTATGGCTACACCTTC.

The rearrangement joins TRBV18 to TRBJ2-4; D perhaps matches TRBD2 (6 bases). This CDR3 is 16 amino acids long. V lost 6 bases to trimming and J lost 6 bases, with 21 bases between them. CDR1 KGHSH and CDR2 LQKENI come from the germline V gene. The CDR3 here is CASSPIILDGGNIQYF. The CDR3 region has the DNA TGTGCCAGCTCCCCCATTATACTAGACGGGGGAAACATTCAGTACTTC.

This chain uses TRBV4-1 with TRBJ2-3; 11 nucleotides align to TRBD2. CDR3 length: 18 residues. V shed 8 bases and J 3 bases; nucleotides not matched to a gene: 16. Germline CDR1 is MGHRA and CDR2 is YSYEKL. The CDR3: CASAWSGSGGVRTDTQYF. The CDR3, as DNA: TGCGCCAGCGCGTGGTCTGGTAGCGGGGGGGTTCGAACAGATACGCAGTATTTT.

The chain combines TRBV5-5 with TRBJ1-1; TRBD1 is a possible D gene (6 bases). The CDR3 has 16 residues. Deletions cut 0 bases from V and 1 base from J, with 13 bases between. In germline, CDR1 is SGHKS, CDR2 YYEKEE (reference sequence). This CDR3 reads CASSLGQRTANTEAFF. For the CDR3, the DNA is TGTGCCAGCAGCTTGGGCCAAAGGACAGCGAACACTGAAGCTTTCTTT.

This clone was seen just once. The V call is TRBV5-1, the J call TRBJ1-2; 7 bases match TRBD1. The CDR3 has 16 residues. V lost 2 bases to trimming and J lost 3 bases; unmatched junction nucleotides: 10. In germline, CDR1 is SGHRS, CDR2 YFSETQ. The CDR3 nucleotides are TGCGCCAGCAGCTTCGGCAGGGGGAAGCAGGACTATGGCTACACCTTC. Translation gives CASSFGRGKQDYGYTF.

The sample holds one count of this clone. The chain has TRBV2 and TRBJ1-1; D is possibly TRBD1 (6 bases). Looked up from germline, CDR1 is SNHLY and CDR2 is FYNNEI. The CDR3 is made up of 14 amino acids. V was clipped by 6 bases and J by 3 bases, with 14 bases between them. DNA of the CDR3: TGTGCCAGCAGGGATACAGGGATGGACACTGAAGCTTTCTTT. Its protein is CASRDTGMDTEAFF.

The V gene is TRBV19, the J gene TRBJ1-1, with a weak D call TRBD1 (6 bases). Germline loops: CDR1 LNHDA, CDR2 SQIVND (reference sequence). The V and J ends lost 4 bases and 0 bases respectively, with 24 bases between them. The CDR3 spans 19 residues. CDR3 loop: CASSTPPSGGGRVNTEAFF. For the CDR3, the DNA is TGTGCCAGTAGTACCCCTCCTTCCGGGGGGGGGCGGGTGAACACTGAAGCTTTCTTT. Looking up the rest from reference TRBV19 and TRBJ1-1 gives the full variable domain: DGGITQSPKYLFRKEGQNVTLSCEQNLNHDAMYWYRQDPGQGLRLIYYSQIVNDFQKGDIAEGYSVSREKKESFPLTVTSAQKNPTAFYLCASSTPPSGGGRVNTEAFFGQGTRLTVV.

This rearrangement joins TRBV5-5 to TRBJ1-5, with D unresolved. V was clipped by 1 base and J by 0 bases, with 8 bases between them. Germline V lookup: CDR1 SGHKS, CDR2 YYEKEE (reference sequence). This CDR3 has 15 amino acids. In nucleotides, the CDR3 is TGTGCCAGCAGCTTGACACCGATTAGCAATCAGCCCCAGCATTTT. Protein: CASSLTPISNQPQHF.

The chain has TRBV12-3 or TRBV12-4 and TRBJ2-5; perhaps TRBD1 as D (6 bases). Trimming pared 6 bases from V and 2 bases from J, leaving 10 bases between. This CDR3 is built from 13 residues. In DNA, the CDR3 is TGTGCCAGCAGAAAGGACAGTCAAGAGACCCAGTACTTC. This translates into CASRKDSQETQYF.

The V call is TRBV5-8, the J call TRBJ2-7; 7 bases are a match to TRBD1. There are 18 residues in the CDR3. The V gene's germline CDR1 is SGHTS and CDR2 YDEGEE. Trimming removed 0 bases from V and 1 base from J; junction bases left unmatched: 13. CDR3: CASSLAGQGVGRSYEQYF. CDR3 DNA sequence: TGTGCCAGCAGCTTGGCGGGTCAGGGGGTGGGCCGGTCCTACGAGCAGTACTTC.

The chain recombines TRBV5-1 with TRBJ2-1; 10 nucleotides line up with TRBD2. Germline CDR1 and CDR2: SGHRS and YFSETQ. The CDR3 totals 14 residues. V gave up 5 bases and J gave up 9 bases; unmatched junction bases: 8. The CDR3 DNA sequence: TGCGCCAGCAGTTCTAGCGGGAGTTCTAGTGAGCAGTTCTTC. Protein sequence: CASSSSGSSSEQFF.

In DNA form, the CDR3 reads TGTGCCACCAGCAGAGATCAGCCCGGGGTCGAAGATACGCAGTATTTT. It specifies CATSRDQPGVEDTQYF. The chain links TRBV15 to TRBJ2-3, with D possibly TRBD2 on 5 matching bases. Trimming stripped 0 bases from V and 5 bases from J, with 15 bases between. The CDR3 has 16 residues. Per germline, CDR1 LNHNV and CDR2 YYDKDF (reference sequence). Full variable domain (rest looked up from reference TRBV15 and TRBJ2-3): DAMVIQNPRYQVTQFGKPVTLSCSQTLNHNVMYWYQQKSSQAPKLLFHYYDKDFNNEADTPDNFQSRRPNTSFCFLDIRSPGLGDTAMYLCATSRDQPGVEDTQYFGPGTRLTVL.

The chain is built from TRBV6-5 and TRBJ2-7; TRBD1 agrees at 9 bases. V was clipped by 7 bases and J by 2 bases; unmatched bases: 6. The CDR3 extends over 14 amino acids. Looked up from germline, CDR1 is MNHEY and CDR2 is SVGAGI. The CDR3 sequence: CASTEGTGPYEQYF. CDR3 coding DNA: TGTGCCAGCACCGAGGGGACAGGGCCCTACGAGCAGTACTTC.

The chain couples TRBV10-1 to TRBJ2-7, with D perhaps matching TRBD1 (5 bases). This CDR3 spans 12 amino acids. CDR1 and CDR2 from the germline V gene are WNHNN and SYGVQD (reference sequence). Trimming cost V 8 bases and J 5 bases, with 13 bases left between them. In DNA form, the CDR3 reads TGCGCCAGCTCGGAAGGCAGGGACGAGCAGTACTTC. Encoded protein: CASSEGRDEQYF.

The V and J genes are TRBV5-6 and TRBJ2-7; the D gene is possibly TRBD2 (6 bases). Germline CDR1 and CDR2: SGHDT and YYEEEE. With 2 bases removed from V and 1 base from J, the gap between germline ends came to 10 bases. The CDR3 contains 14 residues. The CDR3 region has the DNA TGTGCCAGCAGCTTCAGCGGGCCTTCCTACGAGCAGTACTTC. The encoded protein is CASSFSGPSYEQYF.

The CDR3 DNA reads as TGCAGCGTTGGGGAGGGACCTCTGGGGTATGGCTACACCTTC. Protein: CSVGEGPLGYGYTF. The rearrangement links TRBV29-1 to TRBJ1-2; maybe TRBD1 (5 bases). The CDR3 contains 14 residues. Trimming took off 4 bases at V and 5 bases at J, with 17 bases between the two ends. Germline V gives CDR1 SQVTM, CDR2 ANQGSEA.

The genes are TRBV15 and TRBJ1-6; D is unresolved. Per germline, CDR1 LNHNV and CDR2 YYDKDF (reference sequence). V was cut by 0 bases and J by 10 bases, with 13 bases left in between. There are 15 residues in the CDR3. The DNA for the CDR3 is TGTGCCACCAGCAGAGATCAAAGGATGGGCTCACCCCTCCACTTT. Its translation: CATSRDQRMGSPLHF.

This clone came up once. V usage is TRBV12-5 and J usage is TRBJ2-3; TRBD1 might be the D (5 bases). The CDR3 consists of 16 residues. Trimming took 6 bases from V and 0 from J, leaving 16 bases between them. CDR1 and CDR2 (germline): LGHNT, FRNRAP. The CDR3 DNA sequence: TGTGCTAGTGGCCGCGGACAAGTCCCTAGCACAGATACGCAGTATTTT. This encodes CASGRGQVPSTDTQYF.

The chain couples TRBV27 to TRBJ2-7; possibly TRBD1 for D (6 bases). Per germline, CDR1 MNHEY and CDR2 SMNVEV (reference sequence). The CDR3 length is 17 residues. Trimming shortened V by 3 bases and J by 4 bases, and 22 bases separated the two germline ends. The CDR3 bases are TGTGCCAGCAGTTTCGCTGCTAGGACAGACAAGTTTTACGAGCAGTACTTC. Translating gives CASSFAARTDKFYEQYF.

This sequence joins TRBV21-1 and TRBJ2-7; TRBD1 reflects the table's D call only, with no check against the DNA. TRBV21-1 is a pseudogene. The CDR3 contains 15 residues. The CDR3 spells CASSKSGQISYEQYF. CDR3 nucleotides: TGTGCCAGCAGCAAGTCGGGACAGATCTCCTACGAGCAGTACTTC.

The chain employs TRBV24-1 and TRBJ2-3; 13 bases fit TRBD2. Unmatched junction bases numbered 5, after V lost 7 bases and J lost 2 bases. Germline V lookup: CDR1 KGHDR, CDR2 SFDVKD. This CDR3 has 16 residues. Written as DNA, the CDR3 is TGTGCCACCAGCCGTGGGACTAGCGGGGTCACAGATACGCAGTATTTT. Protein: CATSRGTSGVTDTQYF.

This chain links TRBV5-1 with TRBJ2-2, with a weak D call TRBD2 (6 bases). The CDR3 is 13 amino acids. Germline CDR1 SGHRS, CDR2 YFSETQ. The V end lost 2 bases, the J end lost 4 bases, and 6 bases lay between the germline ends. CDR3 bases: TGCGCCAGCAGCTTTAGCGGCACCGGGGAGCTGTTTTTT. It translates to CASSFSGTGELFF. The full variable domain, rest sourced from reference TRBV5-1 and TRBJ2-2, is KAGVTQTPRYLIKTRGQQVTLSCSPISGHRSVSWYQQTPGQGLQFLFEYFSETQRNKGNFPGRFSGRQFSNSRSEMNVSTLELGDSALYLCASSFSGTGELFFGEGSRLTVL.

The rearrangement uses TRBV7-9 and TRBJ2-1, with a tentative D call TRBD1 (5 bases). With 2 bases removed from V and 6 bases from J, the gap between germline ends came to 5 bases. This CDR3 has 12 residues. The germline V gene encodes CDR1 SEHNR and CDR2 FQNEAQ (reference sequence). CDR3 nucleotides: TGTGCCAGCAGCTTACAGGGCAATGAGCAGTTCTTC. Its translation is CASSLQGNEQFF.

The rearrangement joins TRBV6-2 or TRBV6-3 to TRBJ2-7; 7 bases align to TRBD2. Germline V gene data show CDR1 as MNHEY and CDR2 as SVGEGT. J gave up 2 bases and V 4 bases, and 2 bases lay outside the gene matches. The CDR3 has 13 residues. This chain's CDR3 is CASSLSGTYEQYF. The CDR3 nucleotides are TGTGCCAGCAGTTTGAGCGGGACCTACGAGCAGTACTTC.

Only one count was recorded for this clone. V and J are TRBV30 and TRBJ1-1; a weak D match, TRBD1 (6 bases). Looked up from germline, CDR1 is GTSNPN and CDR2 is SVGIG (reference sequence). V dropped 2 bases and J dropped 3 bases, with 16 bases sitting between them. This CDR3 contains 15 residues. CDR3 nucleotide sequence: TGTGCCTGGAGTCTGTCAGGGGCCGGGGACACTGAAGCTTTCTTT. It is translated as CAWSLSGAGDTEAFF.

CDR3: CASSLGRGVGSYNEQFF. The CDR3 DNA is TGTGCCAGCAGCTTAGGGCGGGGAGTAGGGTCCTACAATGAGCAGTTCTTC. J is TRBJ2-1 and V is TRBV7-8; D perhaps matches TRBD2 (6 bases). CDR3 size: 17 residues. The V end was cut by 1 base, the J end by 1 base, with 14 bases between. CDR1 is SGHVS and CDR2 is FQNEAQ in the germline V gene.

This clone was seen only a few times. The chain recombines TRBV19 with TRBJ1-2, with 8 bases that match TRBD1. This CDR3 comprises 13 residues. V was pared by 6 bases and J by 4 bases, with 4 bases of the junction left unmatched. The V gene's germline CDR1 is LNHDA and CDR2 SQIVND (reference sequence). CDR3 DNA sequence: TGTGCCAGTAGCCGGACAGGGTCCTATGGCTACACCTTC. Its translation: CASSRTGSYGYTF. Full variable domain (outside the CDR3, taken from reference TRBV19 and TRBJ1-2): DGGITQSPKYLFRKEGQNVTLSCEQNLNHDAMYWYRQDPGQGLRLIYYSQIVNDFQKGDIAEGYSVSREKKESFPLTVTSAQKNPTAFYLCASSRTGSYGYTFGSGTRLTVV.

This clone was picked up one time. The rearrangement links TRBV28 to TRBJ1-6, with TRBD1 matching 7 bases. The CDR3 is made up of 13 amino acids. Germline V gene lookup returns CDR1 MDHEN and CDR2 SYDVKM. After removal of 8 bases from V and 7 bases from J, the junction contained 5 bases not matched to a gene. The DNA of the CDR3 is TGTGCCAGCCGGAGGGGGCGAAATTCACCCCTCCACTTT. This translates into CASRRGRNSPLHF.

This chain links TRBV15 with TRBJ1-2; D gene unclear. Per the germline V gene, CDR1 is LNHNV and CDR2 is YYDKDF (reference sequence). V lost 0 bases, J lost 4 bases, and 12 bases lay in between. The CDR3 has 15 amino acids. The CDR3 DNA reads TGTGCCACCAGCAGAGATCGGGGTACCTTCTATGGCTACACCTTC. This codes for CATSRDRGTFYGYTF.

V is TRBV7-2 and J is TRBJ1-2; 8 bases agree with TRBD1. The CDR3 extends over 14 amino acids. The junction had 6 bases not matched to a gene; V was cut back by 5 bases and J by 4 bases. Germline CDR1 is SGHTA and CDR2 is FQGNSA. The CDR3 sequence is CASSPADRAYGYTF. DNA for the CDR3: TGTGCCAGCAGCCCAGCGGACAGGGCCTATGGCTACACCTTC.